The present T cell receptor (beta chain) was sequenced within a study of blood T cell repertoires in COVID-19. The repertoire was sequenced with immunoSEQ multiplex PCR; TCRdb's copy has only in-frame clones and lacks some. The sample holds 280,000 or so clones, approximately 89% seen once. CDR1 is SGHRS, CDR2 YFSETQ, per germline. The CDR3 loop spans 13 amino acids. Trimming at V came to 4 bases and at J to 3 bases, leaving 3 bases not matched to a gene. The specimen was PBMCs or T cells enriched from blood (not recorded which). The sequence was obtained from a woman aged 45-59 years who had been exposed to COVID-19. The chain links TRBV5-1 to TRBJ1-2; 7 nucleotides align to TRBD1. CDR3 in amino acids: CASSDREDYGYTF. CDR3 bases: TGCGCCAGCAGCGACAGGGAAGACTATGGCTACACCTTC.